This TCR beta chain was sequenced in a study of T-cell memory formation after mild COVID-19. Study at large: In these data, TCR clusters were largely donor specific. General study points: Prior to infection, memory already included some responding clones, suggesting cross-reactive memory joined. Clones contracting over day 15 to 85 were CD4/CD8 balanced, with later expanders leaning CD4+.

This clonotype was observed a few times. Its cognate antigen is unknown. CDR1 MNHEY and CDR2 SVGAGI come from the germline V gene. The CDR3 is 15 amino acids. V shed 2 bases and J shed 10 bases, with 20 bases lying between them. It was 5'RACE with constant-segment primers that produced the TCR alpha and TCR beta cDNA libraries, which carried sample barcodes and UMIs. TCRdb recomputed calls from the 5' RACE reads with MiXCR, one row per CDR3 protein. There are 390,000 or so distinct CDR3 sequences in the sample; about 17% occur only once, and around a fifth lies in the top ten. This sequence joins TRBV6-5 and TRBJ1-1; D is possibly TRBD1 (5 bases). This receptor was taken from a man in his late teens or twenties who had mild COVID-19 (a few samples of this study predate the infection). Cell type and time point are not known. The sample was PBMCs or a T cell subset sorted from them (not recorded which). The CDR3, as DNA: TGTGCCAGCAGTTACGGGGGACGTTCGGGCAAGGCAGCTTTCTTT. As protein: CASSYGGRSGKAAFF.